The rows below give T cell receptor beta chains drawn from one sample of a study of T-cell memory formation after mild COVID-19. TCRdb fed the 5' RACE reads into MiXCR, producing one record per CDR3 protein. The data contain around 150,000 distinct CDR3 sequences, roughly 30% of them singletons. Sequencing input: PBMCs or a T cell subset sorted from them (not recorded which). The receptors were sampled from an adult woman who had mild COVID-19 (a few samples of this study predate the infection). Cell type and time point are not known. CDR3s include the opening cysteine and the closing phenylalanine or tryptophan. The D gene is left open where the match is weak. Clone size is shown for a subset of rows, as once, few, many or a class of expanded clone.

clone_size | j_call | v_call | d_call | cdr3_aa | cdr3_nt
few | TRBJ2-7 | TRBV4-2 | - | CASSQAANYEQYF | TGTGCCAGCAGCCAGGCGGCAAATTACGAGCAGTACTTC
medium-sized | TRBJ2-3 | TRBV12-3/TRBV12-4 | TRBD2 | CASSLFSAGDTDTQYF | TGTGCCAGCAGTCTTTTTTCGGCGGGGGACACAGATACGCAGTATTTT
- | TRBJ2-5 | TRBV7-9 | TRBD2 | CASSPGGSLETQYF | TGTGCCAGCAGCCCCGGGGGGAGCCTCGAGACCCAGTACTTC
- | TRBJ2-3 | TRBV7-6 | TRBD2 | CASSNSGGSTDTQYF | TGTGCCAGCAGCAACAGCGGGGGCAGCACAGATACGCAGTATTTT
- | TRBJ2-3 | TRBV7-8 | TRBD1 | CASSADRGGDTQYF | TGTGCCAGCAGCGCCGACAGGGGTGGAGATACGCAGTATTTT
- | TRBJ1-3 | TRBV6-5 | TRBD1 | CASSFTGTGKGVSGNTIYF | TGTGCCAGCAGTTTCACCGGGACAGGGAAGGGTGTCTCTGGAAACACCATATATTTT
- | TRBJ2-5 | TRBV7-2 | - | CASSFSVLETQYF | TGTGCCAGCAGCTTTTCAGTCCTAGAGACCCAGTACTTC
- | TRBJ2-7 | TRBV19 | - | CASSIGRAYEQYF | TGTGCCAGTAGTATCGGCAGGGCGTACGAGCAGTACTTC
- | TRBJ2-5 | TRBV7-3 | - | CASSPTGFVETQYF | TGTGCCAGCAGTCCAACAGGGTTCGTGGAGACCCAGTACTTC
many | TRBJ2-7 | TRBV12-3/TRBV12-4 | TRBD1 | CASSLGTGDEQYF | TGTGCCAGCAGTCTCGGGACAGGGGACGAGCAGTACTTC
few | TRBJ2-5 | TRBV7-8 | - | CASGETQYF | TGTGCCAGCGGAGAGACCCAGTACTTC